A single sample gave rise to the 9 T cell receptor beta chains below, sequenced in a study of blood T cell repertoires in COVID-19. Method: immunoSEQ multiplex PCR; TCRdb's copy keeps in-frame clones and lacks some. The sample gives around 260,000 clones, around 90% of which show up once; 0.94% is in the top ten. The sequencing sample was made of peripheral blood. Source of these receptors: a woman between 40 and 50 years old who had recovered from COVID-19.

V gene TRBV19 combines with J gene TRBJ2-1; TRBD1 aligns across 7 bases. After removal of 5 bases from V and 6 bases from J, the junction contained 7 bases not matched to a gene. The CDR3 consists of 14 residues. Per germline, CDR1 LNHDA and CDR2 SQIVND (reference sequence). The DNA of the CDR3 is TGTGCCAGTAGTCCACGACAGGGAAGCAATGAGCAGTTCTTC. Translating it yields CASSPRQGSNEQFF.

The rearrangement uses TRBV4-2 and TRBJ2-3; 8 nucleotides line up with TRBD2. After removal of 0 bases from V and 6 bases from J, the junction contained 8 bases not matched to a gene. The CDR3 runs to 16 residues. The germline V gene encodes CDR1 LGHNA and CDR2 YNFKEQ. DNA for the CDR3: TGTGCCAGCAGCCAAGATCGTATTAGCGGGACGGATACGCAGTATTTT. Its protein product is CASSQDRISGTDTQYF.

V and J are TRBV6-5 and TRBJ2-3; possible D gene TRBD2, 5 bases. V was shortened by 8 bases and J by 1 base, with 16 bases between the two germline ends. CDR1 and CDR2 from the germline V gene are MNHEY and SVGAGI. This CDR3 has 15 amino acids. This chain's CDR3 is CASRPIASGTDTQYF. The CDR3, as DNA: TGTGCCAGCCGGCCCATAGCGTCCGGCACAGATACGCAGTATTTT.

The chain is built from TRBV19 and TRBJ2-5, with 14 nucleotides matching TRBD2. CDR1 is LNHDA and CDR2 is SQIVND in the germline V gene (reference sequence). V lost 3 bases to trimming and J lost 4 bases; unmatched junction nucleotides: 1. The CDR3 contains 15 residues. The DNA for the CDR3 is TGTGCCAGTAGTATCGGACTAGCGGGAGGAGAGACCCAGTACTTC. Translation gives CASSIGLAGGETQYF.

This chain's CDR3 is CAWREGTGGSGQPQHF. For the CDR3, the DNA is TGTGCCTGGAGGGAAGGGACAGGGGGGTCCGGGCAGCCCCAGCATTTT. V usage is TRBV30 and J usage is TRBJ1-5; 11 bases fit TRBD1. This CDR3 has 16 amino acids. The trim removed 3 bases at V and 7 bases at J, leaving 11 bases unmatched. Germline V gene data show CDR1 as GTSNPN and CDR2 as SVGIG (reference sequence).

V gene TRBV11-2 combines with J gene TRBJ1-1; TRBD1 matches at 8 bases. V lost 5 bases and J lost 0; bases outside the gene matches: 2. The germline V gene encodes CDR1 SGHAT and CDR2 FQNNGV. The CDR3 totals 14 residues. This CDR3 reads CASSVTGVNTEAFF. In DNA form, the CDR3 reads TGTGCCAGCAGCGTGACAGGGGTGAACACTGAAGCTTTCTTT.

The V call is TRBV24-1, the J call TRBJ1-2, with D possibly being TRBD1 (5 bases). This CDR3 spans 15 amino acids. Looked up from germline, CDR1 is KGHDR and CDR2 is SFDVKD. V was clipped by 4 bases and J by 4 bases, with 15 bases between them. In DNA, the CDR3 is TGTGCCACCAGTGACAACAGGTACCAACCCTATGGCTACACCTTC. Translation gives CATSDNRYQPYGYTF.

This chain links TRBV5-4 with TRBJ2-3; 12 bases match TRBD2. V gave up 4 bases and J gave up 4 bases; unmatched junction bases: 4. Germline assignment: CDR1 SGHNT and CDR2 YYREEE (reference sequence). The CDR3 has 15 amino acids. The CDR3 region has the DNA TGTGCCAGCAGCACAGCTAGCGGGAGGGCAGATACGCAGTATTTT. The encoded protein is CASSTASGRADTQYF.

The chain employs TRBV7-3 and TRBJ2-7; 12 positions match TRBD2. The CDR3 consists of 20 residues. J was trimmed by 4 bases and V by 1 base; bases with no gene match: 17. Germline CDR1 is SGHTA and CDR2 is FQGTGA. Here the CDR3 DNA reads TGTGCCAGCAGCTTAAGAAGAGCCCCGACTAGCGGGAGAGGTGGGTACGAGCAGTACTTC. It yields the protein CASSLRRAPTSGRGGYEQYF.